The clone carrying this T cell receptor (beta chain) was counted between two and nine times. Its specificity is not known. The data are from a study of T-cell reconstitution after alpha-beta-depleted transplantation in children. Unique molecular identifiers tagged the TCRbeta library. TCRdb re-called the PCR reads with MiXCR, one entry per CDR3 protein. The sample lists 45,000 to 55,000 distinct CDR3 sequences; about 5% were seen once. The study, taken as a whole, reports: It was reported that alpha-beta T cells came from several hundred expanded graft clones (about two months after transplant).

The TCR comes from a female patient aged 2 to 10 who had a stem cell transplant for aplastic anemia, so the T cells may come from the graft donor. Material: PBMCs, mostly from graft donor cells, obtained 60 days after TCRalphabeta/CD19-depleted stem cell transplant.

The CDR3 bases are TGTGCCAGCAGTTACGAATTCGGCTACCAAGAGACCCAGTACTTC. The encoded protein is CASSYEFGYQETQYF. The chain has TRBV6-5 and TRBJ2-5; D gene uncertain. The CDR3 sequence is 15 residues long. The V gene's germline CDR1 is MNHEY and CDR2 SVGAGI. Trimming removed 2 bases from V and 0 bases from J, with 10 bases in between.